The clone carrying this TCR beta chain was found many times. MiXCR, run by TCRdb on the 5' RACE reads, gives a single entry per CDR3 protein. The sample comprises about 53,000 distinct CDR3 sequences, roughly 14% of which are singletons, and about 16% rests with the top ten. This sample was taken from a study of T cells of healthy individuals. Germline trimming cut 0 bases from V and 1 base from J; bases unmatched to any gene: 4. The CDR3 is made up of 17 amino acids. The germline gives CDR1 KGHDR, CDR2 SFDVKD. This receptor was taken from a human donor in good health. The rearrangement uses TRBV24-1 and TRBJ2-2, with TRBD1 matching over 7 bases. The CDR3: CATSDLRTGENTGELFF. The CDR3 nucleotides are TGTGCCACCAGTGATTTGAGGACAGGAGAGAACACCGGGGAGCTGTTTTTT.